What follows describes a single T cell receptor (beta chain). Its matching antigen is unknown. The data were obtained in a study of CD8+CD57+ T cells in acquired aplastic anemia. Turning to the study itself: DNA from sorted CD4+ and CD8+ cells averaged around 3 ug.

All sequencing subjects had displayed CD8+CD57+ cell expansion on flow cytometry. Both TCR beta VDJ combination and CDR3 sequence profiling were carried out. Genomic DNA was the template for this profiling. Each CDR3 protein is one row after TCRdb ran MiXCR on the reads. The repertoire holds around 170,000 distinct CDR3 sequences, with approximately 50% as singletons. General observations from the study: Found in both controls and patients were around 31 CD8+ CDR3 sequences. The CD8+ Simpson's diversity of patients and controls was not significantly different.

The CDR3 has 16 amino acids. The junction had 15 bases not matched to a gene; V was cut back by 10 bases and J by 7 bases. Germline assignment: CDR1 ENHRY and CDR2 SYGVKD. The material sequenced was sorted CD4+, CD8+, or CD8+CD57+ T cells (not recorded which) from PBMCs. This TCR derives from a human donor with aplastic anemia. The chain has TRBV10-3 and TRBJ2-1; 11 nucleotides line up with TRBD2. The CDR3, as DNA: TGTGCCACCTCGCCTACTAGCGGGAGCGGGAGGAATGAGCAGTTCTTC. Translating gives CATSPTSGSGRNEQFF.